The text below deals with one T cell receptor beta chain. These data belong to a study of blood T cell repertoires in COVID-19. Source study methods: Reference gene primer amplification in the assay estimated nucleated cell counts. Repertoires were generated with immunoSEQ multiplex PCR, while TCRdb's copy carries only in-frame clones and drops some. Clonal size and the V and J genes are those of that table, whereas D and trimming came from the DNA. The sample has about 170,000 clones, about 85% seen once; the top ten hold about 3.3%. Germline CDR1 SGDLS, CDR2 YYNGEE. There are 16 residues in the CDR3. Trimming took 1 base from V and 7 from J; bases not matched to a gene: 9.

The chain has TRBV9 and TRBJ2-1; TRBD1 matches 9 bases. Sequencing was carried out using peripheral blood. The sequence was collected from a human donor with acute or convalescent COVID-19. The donor label of this sample is uncertain. The CDR3 bases are TGTGCCAGCAGCGTAAGAGGACAGGGGCTGGGGAATGAGCAGTTCTTC. It codes for CASSVRGQGLGNEQFF.